This TCR beta chain derives from a study of blood T cell repertoires in COVID-19 (dated by TCRdb to about 2020). For context, the study as a whole: Samples covering the acute and convalescent phases of COVID-19 were provided by collaborators in the United States, Italy and Spain. Subjects who had been exposed to COVID-19, were actively infected with it, or had recovered from it provided the deeply sampled blood TCRbeta repertoires that made up the dataset. Where available, HLA class I and class II types were taken from metadata supplied by the sample provider and were not determined by assay-based typing. The samples were drawn from two sources: the first 160 participants of the ongoing ImmuneRACE study, and approximately 1,300 subjects contributed by 6 global collaborators. The repertoires were released in a freely available public database meant as a resource for research on the immune response to SARS-CoV-2. Sample metadata almost always included a de-identified subject ID, COVID-19 status, age in years and sex. The material from the prospective study consisted of cDNA or gDNA derived from T cells, B-cell-depleted T cells, or PBMCs.

Details on this clone: What this receptor recognizes is not known. Base qualities are not recorded, but no much larger clone differs from it by a single base.

The immunoSEQ Assay, a bias-controlled multiplex PCR, was used to amplify TCRbeta CDR3 regions from genomic DNA. The published analysis was carried out like this. Nucleated cell counts per sample were estimated from amplification of reference gene primers within the assay. To quantify the absolute abundance of each unique TCRbeta CDR3 rearrangement, sequence reads were collapsed and filtered. For each sample, productive Simpson clonality was calculated as the square root of Simpson's diversity index over productive rearrangements. Drawn from immuneACCESS, this table holds only the in-frame rearrangements with V and J called that TCRdb kept. Clones are partly lost; checked studies trace under half to an unresolved V gene and leave the rest unexplained. The V and J calls and the clone size are those of that table, but D and trimming were determined from the DNA. The sample table shows about 220,000 clones, and approximately 83% are seen once. The ten most abundant clones make up under 3.5% of the sample.

Participants in the prospective study were enrolled through a virtual design, were aged about 18 to 90 years, and lived in some 24 United States geographic areas. In the prospective study, participants were assigned to cohorts based on the clinical history participants reported in a screening survey and a study questionnaire. Recovered participants in ImmuneRACE Cohort 3 were defined by two consecutive negative NP/OP PCR tests, clearance by a healthcare professional, or resolution of symptoms. In the prospective study, mobile phlebotomists collected whole blood, serum and a nasopharyngeal or oropharyngeal swab from each participant. Additional blood draws and questionnaires over a 2-month period could optionally be provided by prospective study participants. Prospective study blood samples were shipped either frozen or at room temperature before DNA extraction. V loses 3 bases at its end and J loses 3 bases; junction bases beyond the gene matches: 5. The germline V gene (reference sequence) provides CDR1 LNHDA and CDR2 SQIVND. The CDR3 goes from the cysteine to the phenylalanine over 15 residues. The CDR3 DNA has 45 bases and is translated from base 1.

Broad study findings and their caveats: How much clinical and demographic metadata was included differed by source and by participant, and the metadata was provided uncurated.

This chain is built from TRBV19 and TRBJ2-7, with TRBD2 identical over 10 junction bases. The sample taken for sequencing was PBMCs or T cells enriched from blood (not recorded which). The TCR comes from a woman aged 55-70 years who had recovered from COVID-19. Read as DNA, the sequence is TGTGCCAGTAGTATCGCCGGGACTAGCGTCTACGAGCAGTACTTC. It specifies CASSIAGTSVYEQYF.